The sample holds one count of the clone carrying this TCR beta chain. Its target is not known. Primers used in a second PCR of about 7 to 12 cycles were a sample-barcoded 5' primer and a J-beta primer mix. TCRdb used MiXCR to reprocess the 5' RACE reads, holding one entry per CDR3 protein. The table shows roughly 2 million distinct CDR3 sequences, with about 50% occurring only once. The sample originates from a study of blood T cells in healthy people across ages. The CDR3 totals 14 residues. V lost 3 bases, J lost 10 bases, and 9 bases stayed unmatched. CDR1 SGDLS and CDR2 YYNGEE come from the germline V gene. Broader study findings: Estimates drawn from one million T cells were deemed to understate diversity. There were more naive CD4+ cells and higher diversity in long-lived donors than in aged donors. The study could not conclusively compare naive and antigen-experienced cells, given its unsorted PBMCs.

Total RNA extracted from each sample amounted to at least 6 micrograms. J is TRBJ2-1 and V is TRBV9; 8 bases are a match to TRBD2. This TCR came from a woman in her 40s in good health. The sequencing input was blood. The CDR3: CASSAGTRNHEQFF. CDR3 bases: TGTGCCAGCAGCGCCGGGACTAGAAACCACGAGCAGTTCTTC.